This T cell receptor (beta chain) was captured in a study of response to subunit inactivated influenza vaccine. Study-level results: Authors suggested few new T cells are recruited by each seasonal influenza vaccination.

Germline CDR1 LGHNA, CDR2 YSLEER. With V trimmed by 2 bases and J by 1 base, 3 bases remained unmatched. CDR3 length: 15 amino acids. MiXCR was run by TCRdb on the RT-PCR reads, yielding one entry per CDR3 protein. The data show approximately 300,000 distinct CDR3 sequences, approximately 21% seen once. This clonotype showed up just a few times. What it recognizes is unknown. The specimen comprised PBMCs from blood, sampled about 19 months after vaccination. The sequence derives from a man between 50 and 70 years old who received an inactivated influenza vaccine. The V gene is TRBV4-3, the J gene TRBJ1-1, with 8 bases that match TRBD1. Written as DNA, the CDR3 is TGCGCCAGCAGCCAATCCACAGGGGGGAACACTGAAGCTTTCTTT. This translates into CASSQSTGGNTEAFF.